This is a list of T cell receptor beta chains from one sample in a study of cytomegalovirus exposure and HLA in healthy donors. Produced via immunoSEQ multiplex PCR; TCRdb's table is partial and in-frame only. The sample lists roughly 150,000 clones; about 85% were seen once. The material sequenced was PBMCs. These receptors were collected from a boy younger than 10 in good health and CMV-seronegative. The CDR3 runs from the conserved cysteine through the conserved F or W. Fields, in order: D gene, clone size, V gene, J gene, CDR3 DNA, CDR3 protein. A D gene is named only where the DNA matches it firmly. Clone size is stated in some rows and not others, as once, few, many or a class when expanded.

>TRBD2|-|TRBV6-1|TRBJ2-5
TGTGCCAGCGGGGGCGGGGGGGACCAAGAGACCCAGTACTTC
CASGGGGDQETQYF
>TRBD1|-|TRBV7-7|TRBJ2-5
TGTGCCAGCAGCCTGGACAGGGAAGAGACCCAGTACTTC
CASSLDREETQYF
>-|-|TRBV19|TRBJ1-2
TGTGCCAGTAGTATCGGAGGGATCGGCTACACCTTC
CASSIGGIGYTF
>-|-|TRBV28|TRBJ1-4
TGTGCCAGCAGGCAGCAAGGGACTAGAGGGGAAAAACTGTTTTTT
CASRQQGTRGEKLFF
>-|once|TRBV19|TRBJ2-6
TGTGCCAGTACTTCCTACTCTGGGGCCAACGTCCTGACTTTC
CASTSYSGANVLTF
>-|-|TRBV19|TRBJ1-3
TGTGCCAGTTCAACAGGGTCCGGAAACACCATATATTTT
CASSTGSGNTIYF
>-|few|TRBV5-4|TRBJ2-2
TGTGCCAGCAGCTTGGTGCTCGGGGGGAACACCGGGGAGCTGTTTTTT
CASSLVLGGNTGELFF
>TRBD1|-|TRBV5-1|TRBJ1-4
TGCGCCAGCAGCCACGGGACAGGGAGGAATGAAAAACTGTTTTTT
CASSHGTGRNEKLFF
>-|few|TRBV29-1|TRBJ1-1
TGCAGCGTGGAGTTGAACACTGAAGCTTTCTTT
CSVELNTEAFF
>TRBD2|once|TRBV9|TRBJ2-7
TGTGCCAGCAGCGTAGGAGAACTAGCGGGAGTAGGCGAGCAGTACTTC
CASSVGELAGVGEQYF
>-|-|TRBV29-1|TRBJ2-2
TGCAGCGTGCCATGGCCAGGCAACACCGGGGAGCTGTTTTTT
CSVPWPGNTGELFF
>TRBD1|once|TRBV2|TRBJ1-1
TGTGCCAGCAGTGGGGCCAGGGGGCTGTGGAACACTGAAGCTTTCTTT
CASSGARGLWNTEAFF
>TRBD1|-|TRBV19|TRBJ2-3
TGTGCCAGTAAAAGGGACAGGGCCACAGATACGCAGTATTTT
CASKRDRATDTQYF
>-|-|TRBV28|TRBJ2-2
TGTGCCAGCAGTTTCAGGGTTTCCGGGGAGCTGTTTTTT
CASSFRVSGELFF